Each of the 10 T cell receptor beta chains below was sequenced from the same sample in a study of blood T cells in healthy people across ages. Together with a sample-barcoded 5' primer, a J-beta primer mix was included in a second PCR lasting about 6 to 11 cycles. TCRdb independently ran MiXCR on the 5' RACE reads; one entry per CDR3 protein. The sample consists of some 750,000 distinct CDR3 sequences, roughly 20% of them appearing once. Sequencing was performed on blood. Receptors originate from a man aged 65-85 years in good health.

J is TRBJ2-7 and V is TRBV7-9; D unresolved. The CDR3 length is 11 residues. Trimming shortened V by 4 bases and J by 4 bases, and 5 bases separated the two germline ends. The germline gives CDR1 SEHNR, CDR2 FQNEAQ (reference sequence). The CDR3 coding sequence is TGTGCCAGCAGCTCCCAATACGAGCAGTACTTC. This translates into CASSSQYEQYF.

The chain joins TRBV10-3 to TRBJ1-5; TRBD1 might be the D (5 bases). V was pared by 6 bases and J by 6 bases, with 15 bases between. Per the germline V gene, CDR1 is ENHRY and CDR2 is SYGVKD. The CDR3 has 14 amino acids. In DNA, the CDR3 is TGTGCCATCAGGAGTGGGGGGGACGGTCAGCCCCAGCATTTT. It encodes CAIRSGGDGQPQHF.

This clonotype was seen a handful of times. This chain joins TRBV12-3 or TRBV12-4 and TRBJ2-7; a possible D gene is TRBD1 (6 bases). The CDR3 is made up of 15 amino acids. V dropped 4 bases and J dropped 12 bases, with 25 bases sitting between them. The CDR3 region is CASSSSEQGSDPRYF. CDR3 coding DNA: TGTGCCAGCAGTTCGTCCGAACAGGGATCAGATCCTAGGTACTTC.

The V gene is TRBV5-1, the J gene TRBJ1-6; 7 bases line up with TRBD1. CDR1 and CDR2 (germline): SGHRS, YFSETQ. This CDR3 is built from 13 residues. With 7 bases clipped from V and 6 bases from J, the junction kept 4 bases outside the gene matches. In nucleotides, the CDR3 is TGCGCCAGCCAGAGGGACAGTAATTCACCCCTCCACTTT. It is translated as CASQRDSNSPLHF.

This clonotype turned up a few times. The J gene is TRBJ2-1, the V gene TRBV6-1; no clear D gene. Germline V gene data show CDR1 as MNHNS and CDR2 as SASEGT. The CDR3 is 15 amino acids. The germline V and J ends were trimmed by 1 base and 0 bases, with 7 bases remaining between them. The CDR3: CASSEVGSSYNEQFF. For the CDR3, the DNA is TGTGCCAGCAGTGAAGTGGGAAGCTCCTACAATGAGCAGTTCTTC.

This clonotype was seen more than once but under ten times. The chain employs TRBV7-4 and TRBJ2-2, with 11 bases matching TRBD2. The germline CDR1 and CDR2 sequences are SGHVT and SQSDAQ. The CDR3 runs to 14 residues. With V trimmed by 9 bases and J by 5 bases, 5 bases remained unmatched. CDR3 residues: CARTRTSGTGELFF. CDR3 nucleotides: TGTGCCAGAACTCGGACTAGCGGGACCGGGGAGCTGTTTTTT.

This clonotype was counted only a few times. This chain joins TRBV7-9 and TRBJ2-7; 9 bases match TRBD2. The V segment lost 7 bases and the J segment 2 bases; nucleotides outside the gene matches: 9. The germline V gene has CDR1 SEHNR and CDR2 FQNEAQ (reference sequence). CDR3 length: 15 amino acids. CDR3 protein: CASTPLAGIAYEQYF. The CDR3, as DNA: TGTGCCAGCACTCCTCTAGCGGGGATTGCCTACGAGCAGTACTTC. Complete variable domain (other parts from reference TRBV7-9 and TRBJ2-7): DTGVSQNPRHKITKRGQNVTFRCDPISEHNRLYWYRQTLGQGPEFLTYFQNEAQLEKSRLLSDRFSAERPKGSFSTLEIQRTEQGDSAMYLCASTPLAGIAYEQYFGPGTRLTVT.

Only one count was recorded for this clonotype. The gene calls are TRBV19 and TRBJ2-1; 12 nucleotides line up with TRBD2. After removal of 5 bases from V and 8 bases from J, the junction contained 10 bases not matched to a gene. CDR3 length: 16 residues. Germline V gene sequence: CDR1 LNHDA, CDR2 SQIVND (reference sequence). The chain's CDR3 is CASSATPSGGADEQFF. The CDR3 DNA reads TGTGCCAGTAGTGCGACCCCTAGCGGGGGGGCCGATGAGCAGTTCTTC.

This clonotype showed up just a few times. The CDR3 region is CANSVVGEQFF. CDR3 DNA: TGTGCCAACAGCGTGGTCGGGGAGCAGTTCTTC. The chain recombines TRBV2 with TRBJ2-7; D remains ambiguous. TRBJ2-1 matches the DNA end more closely, so the J call is doubtful. The CDR3 contains 11 residues. Germline V CDR1 and CDR2: SNHLY, FYNNEI.

This clonotype has a handful of counts. The gene calls are TRBV6-5 and TRBJ2-1; the D is unclear. Trimming removed 6 bases at V and 6 bases at J, with 15 bases between. Looked up from germline, CDR1 is MNHEY and CDR2 is SVGAGI. This CDR3 spans 14 amino acids. The CDR3 reads CASRRAQTCNEQFF. The CDR3 region has the DNA TGTGCCAGCAGAAGAGCACAAACCTGCAATGAGCAGTTCTTC.